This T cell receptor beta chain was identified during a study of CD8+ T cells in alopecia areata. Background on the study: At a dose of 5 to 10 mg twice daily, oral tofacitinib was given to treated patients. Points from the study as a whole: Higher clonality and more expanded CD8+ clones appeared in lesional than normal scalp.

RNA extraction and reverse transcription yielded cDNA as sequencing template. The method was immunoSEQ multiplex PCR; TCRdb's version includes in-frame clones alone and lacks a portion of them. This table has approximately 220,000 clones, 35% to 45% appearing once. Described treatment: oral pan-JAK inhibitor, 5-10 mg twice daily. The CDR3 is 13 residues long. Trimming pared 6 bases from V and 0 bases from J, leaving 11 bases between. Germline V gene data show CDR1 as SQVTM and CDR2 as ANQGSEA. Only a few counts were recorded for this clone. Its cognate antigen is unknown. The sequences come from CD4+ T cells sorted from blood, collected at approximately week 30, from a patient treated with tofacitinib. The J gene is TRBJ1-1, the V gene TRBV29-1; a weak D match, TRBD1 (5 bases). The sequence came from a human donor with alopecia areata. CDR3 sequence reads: CSVETDLNTEAFF. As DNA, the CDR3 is TGCAGCGTGGAGACAGACCTGAACACTGAAGCTTTCTTT.